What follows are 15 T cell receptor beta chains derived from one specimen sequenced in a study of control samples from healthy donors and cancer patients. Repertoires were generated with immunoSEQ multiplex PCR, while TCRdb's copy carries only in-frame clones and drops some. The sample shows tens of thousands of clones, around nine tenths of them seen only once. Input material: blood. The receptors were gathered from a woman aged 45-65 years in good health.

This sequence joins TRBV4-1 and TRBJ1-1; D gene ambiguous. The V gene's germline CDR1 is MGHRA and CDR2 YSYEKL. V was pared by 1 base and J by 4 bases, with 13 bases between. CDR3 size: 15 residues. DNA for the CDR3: TGCGCCAGCAGCCAAGGGTTGGGCAGCAGCACTGAAGCTTTCTTT. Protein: CASSQGLGSSTEAFF.

The CDR3 protein is CASSGTGNHEQYF. CDR3 DNA: TGTGCCAGCAGCGGGACAGGGAACCACGAGCAGTACTTC. The chain has TRBV2 and TRBJ2-7; 9 bases are a match to TRBD1. Germline-derived CDR1 and CDR2 are SNHLY and FYNNEI. The CDR3 has 13 amino acids. The J segment lost 5 bases and the V segment lost 6 bases, leaving 5 bases of the junction unmatched.

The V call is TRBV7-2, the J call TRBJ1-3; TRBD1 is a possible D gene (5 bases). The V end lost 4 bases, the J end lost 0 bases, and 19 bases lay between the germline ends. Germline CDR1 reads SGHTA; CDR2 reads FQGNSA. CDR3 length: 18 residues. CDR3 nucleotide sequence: TGTGCCAGCAGCTCAGGGAGGAGGTTAGAATCCTCTGGAAACACCATATATTTT. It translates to CASSSGRRLESSGNTIYF. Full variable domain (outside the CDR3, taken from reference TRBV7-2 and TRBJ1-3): GAGVSQSPSNKVTEKGKDVELRCDPISGHTALYWYRQSLGQGLEFLIYFQGNSAPDKSGLPSDRFSAERTGGSVSTLTIQRTQQEDSAVYLCASSSGRRLESSGNTIYFGEGSWLTVV.

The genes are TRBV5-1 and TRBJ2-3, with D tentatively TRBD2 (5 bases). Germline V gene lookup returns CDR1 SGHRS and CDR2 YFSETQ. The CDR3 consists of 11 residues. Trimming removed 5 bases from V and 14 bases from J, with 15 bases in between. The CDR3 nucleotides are TGCGCCAGCAGTCCGGGGATACTCCTGTATTTT. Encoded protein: CASSPGILLYF.

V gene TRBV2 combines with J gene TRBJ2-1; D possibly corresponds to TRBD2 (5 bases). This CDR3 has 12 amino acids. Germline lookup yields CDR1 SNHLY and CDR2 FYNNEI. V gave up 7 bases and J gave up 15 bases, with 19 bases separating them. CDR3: CASKDDAPGLFF. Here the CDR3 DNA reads TGTGCCAGCAAGGATGACGCGCCCGGACTGTTCTTC.

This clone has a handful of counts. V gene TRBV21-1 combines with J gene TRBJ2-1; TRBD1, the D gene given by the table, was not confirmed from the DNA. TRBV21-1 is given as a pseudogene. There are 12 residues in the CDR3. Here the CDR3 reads CASRDSNNEQFF. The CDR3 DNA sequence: TGTGCCAGCCGGGACAGTAACAATGAGCAGTTCTTC.

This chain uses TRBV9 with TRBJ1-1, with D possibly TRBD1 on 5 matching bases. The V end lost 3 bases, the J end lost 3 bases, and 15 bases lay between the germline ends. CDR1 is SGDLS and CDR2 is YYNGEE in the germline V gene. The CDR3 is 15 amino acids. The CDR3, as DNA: TGTGCCAGCAGCGAAAGGGGCCACCAGGACACTGAAGCTTTCTTT. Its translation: CASSERGHQDTEAFF.

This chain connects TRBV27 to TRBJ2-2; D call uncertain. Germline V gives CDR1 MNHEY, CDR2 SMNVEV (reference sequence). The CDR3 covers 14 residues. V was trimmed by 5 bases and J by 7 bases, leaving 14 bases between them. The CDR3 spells CASSRRQTVGELFF. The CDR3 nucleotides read TGTGCCAGCAGTAGAAGGCAGACCGTCGGGGAGCTGTTTTTT.

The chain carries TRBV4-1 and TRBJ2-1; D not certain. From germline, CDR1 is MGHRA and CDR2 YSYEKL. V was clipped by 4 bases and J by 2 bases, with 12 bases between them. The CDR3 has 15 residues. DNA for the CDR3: TGCGCCAGCAGCCGGACCCAGGATACCTACAATGAGCAGTTCTTC. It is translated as CASSRTQDTYNEQFF.

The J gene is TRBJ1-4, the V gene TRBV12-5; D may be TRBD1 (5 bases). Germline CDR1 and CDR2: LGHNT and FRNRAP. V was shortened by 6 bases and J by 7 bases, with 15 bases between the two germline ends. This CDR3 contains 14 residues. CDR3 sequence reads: CASGLQGVSEKLFF. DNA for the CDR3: TGTGCTAGTGGCCTCCAGGGTGTGAGTGAAAAACTGTTTTTT.

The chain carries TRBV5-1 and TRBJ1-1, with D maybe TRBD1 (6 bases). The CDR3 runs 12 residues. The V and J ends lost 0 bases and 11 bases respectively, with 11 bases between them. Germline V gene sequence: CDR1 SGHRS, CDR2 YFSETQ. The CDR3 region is CASSLDRTDAFF. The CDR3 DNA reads TGCGCCAGCAGCTTGGATAGGACAGACGCTTTCTTT.

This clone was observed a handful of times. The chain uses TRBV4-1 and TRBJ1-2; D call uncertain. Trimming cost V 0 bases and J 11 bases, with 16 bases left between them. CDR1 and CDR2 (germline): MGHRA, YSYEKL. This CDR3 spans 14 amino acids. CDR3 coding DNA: TGCGCCAGCAGCCAAGATGGAGCCCGTAGAGATTACACCTTC. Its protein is CASSQDGARRDYTF.

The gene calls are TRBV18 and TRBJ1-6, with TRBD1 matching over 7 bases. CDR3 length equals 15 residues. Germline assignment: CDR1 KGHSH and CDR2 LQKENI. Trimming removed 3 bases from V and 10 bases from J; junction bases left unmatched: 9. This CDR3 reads CASSPNRGKESPLHF. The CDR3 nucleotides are TGTGCCAGCTCACCCAACAGGGGTAAAGAGTCACCCCTCCACTTT.

The CDR3 protein is CASSFTGGTEAFF. CDR3 DNA: TGTGCCAGCAGCTTCACAGGGGGCACTGAAGCTTTCTTT. The chain carries TRBV5-4 and TRBJ1-1; 8 nucleotides agree with TRBD1. The CDR3 sequence is 13 residues long. In germline, CDR1 is SGHNT, CDR2 YYREEE (reference sequence). J gave up 4 bases and V 2 bases, and 1 base lay outside the gene matches.

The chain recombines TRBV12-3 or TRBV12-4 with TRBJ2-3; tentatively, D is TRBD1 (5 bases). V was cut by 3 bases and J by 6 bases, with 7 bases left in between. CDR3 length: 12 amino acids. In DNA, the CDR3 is TGTGCCAGCAGTTTCAGGGTGGATACGCAGTATTTT. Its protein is CASSFRVDTQYF.